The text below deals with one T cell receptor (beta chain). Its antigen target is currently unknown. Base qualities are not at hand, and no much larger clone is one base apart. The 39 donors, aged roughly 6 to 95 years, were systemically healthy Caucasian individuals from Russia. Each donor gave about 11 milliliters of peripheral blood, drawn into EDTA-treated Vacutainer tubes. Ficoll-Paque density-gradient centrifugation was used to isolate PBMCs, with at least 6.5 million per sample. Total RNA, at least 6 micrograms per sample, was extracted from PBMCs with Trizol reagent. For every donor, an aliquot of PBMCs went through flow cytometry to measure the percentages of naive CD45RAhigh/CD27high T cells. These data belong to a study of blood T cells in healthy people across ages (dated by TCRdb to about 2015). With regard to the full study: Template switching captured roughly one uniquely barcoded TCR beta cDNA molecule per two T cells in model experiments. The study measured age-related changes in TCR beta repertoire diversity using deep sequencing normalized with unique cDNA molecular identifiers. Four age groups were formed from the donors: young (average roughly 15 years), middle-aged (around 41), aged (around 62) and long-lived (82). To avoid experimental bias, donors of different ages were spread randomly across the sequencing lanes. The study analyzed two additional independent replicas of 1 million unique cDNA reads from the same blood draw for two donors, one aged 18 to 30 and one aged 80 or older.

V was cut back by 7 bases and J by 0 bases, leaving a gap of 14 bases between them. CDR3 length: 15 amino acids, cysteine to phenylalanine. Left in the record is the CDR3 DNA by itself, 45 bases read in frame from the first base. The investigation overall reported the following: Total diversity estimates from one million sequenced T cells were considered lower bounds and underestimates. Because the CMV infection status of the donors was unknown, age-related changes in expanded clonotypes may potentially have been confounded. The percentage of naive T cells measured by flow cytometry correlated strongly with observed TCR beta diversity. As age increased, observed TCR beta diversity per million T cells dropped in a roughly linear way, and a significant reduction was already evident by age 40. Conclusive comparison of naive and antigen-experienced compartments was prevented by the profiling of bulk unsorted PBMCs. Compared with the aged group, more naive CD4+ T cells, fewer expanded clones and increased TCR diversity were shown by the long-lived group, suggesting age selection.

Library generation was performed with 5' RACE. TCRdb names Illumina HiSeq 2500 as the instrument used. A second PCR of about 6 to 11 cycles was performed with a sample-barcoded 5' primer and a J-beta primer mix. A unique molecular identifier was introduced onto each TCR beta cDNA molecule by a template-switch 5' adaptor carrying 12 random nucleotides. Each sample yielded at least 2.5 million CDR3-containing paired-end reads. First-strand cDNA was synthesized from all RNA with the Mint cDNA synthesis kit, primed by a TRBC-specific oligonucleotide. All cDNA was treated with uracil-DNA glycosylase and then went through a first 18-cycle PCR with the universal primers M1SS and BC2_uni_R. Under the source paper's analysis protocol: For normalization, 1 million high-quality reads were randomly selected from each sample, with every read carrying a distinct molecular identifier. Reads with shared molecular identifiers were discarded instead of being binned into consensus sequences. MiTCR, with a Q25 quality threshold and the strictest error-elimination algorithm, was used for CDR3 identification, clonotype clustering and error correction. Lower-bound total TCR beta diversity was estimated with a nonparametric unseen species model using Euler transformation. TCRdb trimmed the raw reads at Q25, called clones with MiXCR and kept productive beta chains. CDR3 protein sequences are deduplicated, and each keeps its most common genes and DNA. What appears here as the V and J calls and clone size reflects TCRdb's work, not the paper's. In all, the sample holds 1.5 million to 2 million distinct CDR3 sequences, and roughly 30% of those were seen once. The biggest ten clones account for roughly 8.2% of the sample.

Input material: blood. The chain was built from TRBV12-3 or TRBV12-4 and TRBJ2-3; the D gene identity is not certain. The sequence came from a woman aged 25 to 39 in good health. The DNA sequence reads TGTGCCAGCACCCTCCGCGACGGAAGCACAGATACGCAGTATTTT. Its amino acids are CASTLRDGSTDTQYF.